One and the same sample provided the 27 T cell receptor beta chains below, sequenced in a study of T cells expressing NK-cell markers. TCRdb reprocessed the 5' RACE reads and reports one entry per CDR3 protein, with no DNA. The table gives some 190,000 distinct CDR3 sequences; the top ten clones make up 20% to 25% of it. Material for sequencing was blood T cells: a sorted CD56 or NKG2C T cell subset, CD4+ or CD8+ T cells, or bulk PBMC T cells (not recorded which). Receptors originate from a man aged 18-75 years in good health.

The chain has TRBV5-6 and TRBJ2-7; TCRdb designates TRBD1, a call that cannot be tested without DNA. The V gene's germline CDR1 is SGHDT and CDR2 YYEEEE. The CDR3 contains 18 residues. The CDR3: CASSSQGADSPRTYEQYF.

The CDR3 is CASSLRFRTARYEQYF. The chain links TRBV28 to TRBJ2-7. The CDR3 runs 16 residues. In germline, CDR1 is MDHEN, CDR2 SYDVKM. The full variable domain, completed using reference TRBV28 and TRBJ2-7, is DVKVTQSSRYLVKRTGEKVFLECVQDMDHENMFWYRQDPGLGLRLIYFSYDVKMKEKGDIPEGYSVSREKKERFSLILESASTNQTSMYLCASSLRFRTARYEQYFGPGTRLTVT.

V and J are TRBV13 and TRBJ2-1; TCRdb's D call of TRBD2 is untestable without DNA. The CDR3 totals 18 residues. Germline-derived CDR1 and CDR2 are PRHDT and FYEKMQ (reference sequence). CDR3 sequence reads: CASSHPLDPTKSYNEQFF.

V and J are TRBV6-1 and TRBJ2-7; without DNA, the TCRdb call of TRBD1 cannot be checked. Per germline, CDR1 MNHNS and CDR2 SASEGT. This CDR3 contains 16 residues. The CDR3 loop reads CASSEGGTGYSYEQYF.

The chain couples TRBV20-1 to TRBJ1-5. Germline V gives CDR1 DFQATT, CDR2 SNEGSKA (reference sequence). The CDR3 has 14 amino acids. CDR3: CSARDGYSNQPQHF.

The chain employs TRBV2 and TRBJ2-1; with no DNA, the TCRdb D assignment of TRBD1 cannot be verified. The CDR3 length is 14 residues. Germline assignment: CDR1 SNHLY and CDR2 FYNNEI. The CDR3 loop is CASRTVSSYNEQFF. Filled out from reference TRBV2 and TRBJ2-1, the complete variable domain reads EPEVTQTPSHQVTQMGQEVILRCVPISNHLYFYWYRQILGQKVEFLVSFYNNEISEKSEIFDDQFSVERPDGSNFTLKIRSTKLEDSAMYFCASRTVSSYNEQFFGPGTRLTVL.

The chain carries TRBV9 and TRBJ2-2; TCRdb's D gene call, TRBD1, goes unchecked for lack of DNA. The CDR3 covers 17 residues. In germline, CDR1 is SGDLS, CDR2 YYNGEE. CDR3 region: CASSAPTRTPNTGELFF.

This rearrangement joins TRBV29-1 to TRBJ2-7. The CDR3 is 14 residues long. Germline V gene data show CDR1 as SQVTM and CDR2 as ANQGSEA. The CDR3 spells CSVGLGLSSYEQYF.

The chain has TRBV24-1 and TRBJ1-1; TCRdb proposes TRBD1, but this gene call is untestable without DNA. This CDR3 is 16 amino acids long. CDR1 KGHDR and CDR2 SFDVKD come from the germline V gene. The chain's CDR3 is CATSDSGQGASTEAFF.

The chain employs TRBV2 and TRBJ2-1. Germline CDR1 is SNHLY and CDR2 is FYNNEI. The CDR3 extends over 15 amino acids. CDR3: CASSEWQTSYNEQFF.

The rearrangement uses TRBV20-1 and TRBJ2-1; the TCRdb D gene call, TRBD2, has no DNA to confirm it. This CDR3 has 17 amino acids. Germline V gene lookup returns CDR1 DFQATT and CDR2 SNEGSKA (reference sequence). The chain's CDR3 is CSARVGLAGVGSDEQFF.

This CDR3 reads CATNQGIYNSPLHF. This chain links TRBV2 with TRBJ1-6; TCRdb indicates TRBD1, and absent DNA this call remains unverified. This CDR3 has 14 residues. Germline V CDR1 and CDR2: SNHLY, FYNNEI.

The V gene is TRBV2, the J gene TRBJ2-5; TCRdb indicates TRBD2, and absent DNA this call remains unverified. Germline assignment: CDR1 SNHLY and CDR2 FYNNEI. The CDR3 has 14 amino acids. This chain's CDR3 is CASSTSGVRETQYF.

This chain uses TRBV12-3 or TRBV12-4 with TRBJ1-1. This CDR3 spans 14 amino acids. CDR3 region: CASSLAQGFTEAFF.

The V gene is TRBV4-2, the J gene TRBJ1-6. Germline loops: CDR1 LGHNA, CDR2 YNFKEQ. The length of the CDR3 is 13 residues. This CDR3 is CASSPSETSPLHF.

V is TRBV12-3 or TRBV12-4 and J is TRBJ1-1. This CDR3 contains 15 residues. Here the CDR3 reads CASSLITIMNTEAFF.

The V and J genes are TRBV7-9 and TRBJ1-1; TCRdb returns TRBD1, unconfirmable since there is no DNA. The CDR3 spans 14 residues. The germline V gene has CDR1 SEHNR and CDR2 FQNEAQ (reference sequence). The CDR3 sequence: CASSKKTGRGEAFF.

This chain joins TRBV12-3 or TRBV12-4 and TRBJ1-3; TCRdb selects TRBD1, and the lack of DNA leaves this call unchecked. The CDR3 spans 15 residues. CDR3 protein: CASSPQGSSGNTIYF.

The V gene is TRBV7-2, the J gene TRBJ2-5; there is no DNA to check the TCRdb D call of TRBD1. The CDR3 has 14 amino acids. CDR1 and CDR2 from the germline V gene are SGHTA and FQGNSA. This CDR3 reads CASSLVGVAETQYF.

The V and J genes are TRBV19 and TRBJ2-3; TCRdb indicates TRBD1, and absent DNA this call remains unverified. This CDR3 is built from 16 residues. Germline CDR1 and CDR2: LNHDA and SQIVND (reference sequence). CDR3: CASSIGAGGGTDTQYF. The full variable domain, rest sourced from reference TRBV19 and TRBJ2-3, is DGGITQSPKYLFRKEGQNVTLSCEQNLNHDAMYWYRQDPGQGLRLIYYSQIVNDFQKGDIAEGYSVSREKKESFPLTVTSAQKNPTAFYLCASSIGAGGGTDTQYFGPGTRLTVL.

The chain uses TRBV12-3 or TRBV12-4 and TRBJ1-3. This CDR3 region has 14 residues. The CDR3 sequence is CASRQQGSGNTIYF.

The genes are TRBV29-1 and TRBJ2-7; the D gene TCRdb calls, TRBD1, cannot be checked with no DNA. CDR3 length: 15 residues. Germline-derived CDR1 and CDR2 are SQVTM and ANQGSEA. CDR3: CSAARDREIAYEQYF.

The V gene is TRBV25-1, the J gene TRBJ1-4. The CDR3 covers 16 residues. Germline CDR1 and CDR2: MGHDK and SYGVNS. CDR3: CASSAAGVSTNEKLFF.

The CDR3 reads CASSPLGTEPYEQYF. The chain carries TRBV13 and TRBJ2-7; without DNA, the TCRdb call of TRBD2 cannot be checked. The germline V gene encodes CDR1 PRHDT and CDR2 FYEKMQ (reference sequence). The CDR3 consists of 15 residues.

CDR3 in amino acids: CATSGPNTGELFF. The rearrangement joins TRBV28 to TRBJ2-2; lacking DNA, the TRBD1 call made by TCRdb goes unchecked. There are 13 residues in the CDR3. Per the germline V gene, CDR1 is MDHEN and CDR2 is SYDVKM.

The chain has TRBV5-1 and TRBJ2-1; as DNA is missing, the TRBD1 call by TCRdb cannot be tested. Germline CDR1 reads SGHRS; CDR2 reads YFSETQ. CDR3 length: 15 residues. The CDR3 region is CASSWGRGSDNEQFF.

This chain links TRBV7-3 with TRBJ2-7. Germline CDR1 is SGHTA and CDR2 is FQGTGA. The CDR3 has 13 residues. CDR3 region: CASSLSLRDEQYF.